This T cell receptor (beta chain) appears in the sequencing data of a study of cytomegalovirus exposure and HLA in healthy donors. 60 Vbeta and 13 Jbeta primers were used in PCR. Libraries were prepared by immunoSEQ multiplex PCR; TCRdb keeps only in-frame clonotypes and omits some of them. There are about 150,000 clones in the sample; 65% to 80% occur only once, and 2.5% to 3.5% lies in the top ten. With V trimmed by 0 bases and J by 3 bases, 6 bases remained unmatched. Germline CDR1 is MNHEY and CDR2 is SVGAGI. The CDR3 runs to 16 residues. The chain uses TRBV6-5 and TRBJ2-7; 9 nucleotides align to TRBD2. Sample: PBMCs. The TCR comes from a male donor in good health and CMV-seronegative. The CDR3 DNA follows: TGTGCCAGCAGTTACTCTCGGGCTAGCGGGAACTACGAGCAGTACTTC. Amino acid sequence: CASSYSRASGNYEQYF.